This TCR beta chain comes out of a study of OX40 agonist ivuxolimab in advanced cancers. With regard to the full study: Ivuxolimab, which targeted the costimulatory receptor OX40 (CD134), was an agonistic, fully human IgG2 monoclonal antibody. Of the approximately 50 dose-escalation patients, hepatocellular carcinoma was present in about 20, melanoma in roughly 15, renal cell carcinoma in 9 and head and neck cancer in 9. Partial responses occurred in three dose-escalation patients, of whom one had hepatocellular carcinoma and two had cutaneous melanoma. Intravenous ivuxolimab was administered to patients every 2 weeks at six dose levels: 0.01, 0.1, 0.3, 1.5, 3 and 10 mg/kg. Prior anti-PD-1, anti-PD-L1 or anti-CTLA-4 therapy was permitted, and checkpoint inhibitors had been received by under 50% of dose-escalation patients. The purpose of peripheral TCRbeta sequencing was to test whether ivuxolimab changed TCR sequence diversity and led to clonal T-cell expansion. In the dose-escalation cohort, 70% to 90% of patients were male, and the mean age was 60 years with a range of roughly 20 to 79. The paper reports the monotherapy dose-escalation portion (N of about 54 patients) of the phase I ivuxolimab trial. Paper-wide results and their limitations: At doses of 0.1 to 3.0 mg/kg, clonal expansion of both CD4+ and CD8+ blood T cells was observed from baseline to week 6. Low levels of normalized T-cell clonal expansion were also seen in some patients who did not respond. After ivuxolimab, CD8+ T cells had more expanded clones than CD4+ T cells on average. In the 0.1-3.0 mg/kg groups, partial responders were among the patients with the lowest normalized peripheral clonal expansion, particularly in CD8+ T cells. The antigen specificity of the peripheral T cells that underwent clonal expansion was not determined.

Points on this clone: Its target antigen remains unknown. No base qualities exist here, and no much larger clone lies one base off it.

Genomic DNA was isolated from the sorted cells so that the TCRbeta CDR3 region could be sequenced. The immunoSEQ Assay was used to sequence the TCRbeta CDR3 regions. Drawn from immuneACCESS, this table holds only the in-frame rearrangements with V and J called that TCRdb kept. Clones are partly lost; checked studies trace under half to an unresolved V gene and leave the rest unexplained. This sample holds about 49,000 clones; about 85% were observed only once. 20% of the sample is taken by the ten largest. The trial excluded patients who had a history of autoimmune disease or were on systemic immunosuppression. Peripheral blood for TCR sequencing was collected from all dose cohorts at baseline, on cycle 4 day 1, and on cycle 7 day 1. The samples were taken from a phase I, first-in-human, multicenter, open-label dose-escalation trial of ivuxolimab. The trial enrolled adults with locally advanced or metastatic head and neck squamous cell, hepatocellular, melanoma or renal cell carcinoma. Before TCR sequencing, CD4+ T cells and CD8+ T cells from peripheral blood were sorted into separate populations.

The receptor was isolated from an adult with an advanced solid tumor such as melanoma, head and neck, liver or kidney cancer. The sequenced sample was CD4+ or CD8+ T cells sorted from blood, obtained in a trial of the OX40 agonist ivuxolimab.

The CDR3 reads CASSTRDGHTDTQYF. Read as DNA, the sequence is TGTGCCAGCAGCACCCGGGACGGTCACACAGATACGCAGTATTTT. This sequence uses TRBV7-8 and TRBJ2-3; the D gene is possibly TRBD1 or TRBD2, each agreeing over 5 bases. The junction shows trimming of 5 bases on V and 2 bases on J, plus 14 bases between the germline ends. From cysteine to phenylalanine, the CDR3 is 15 amino acids long. Just the 45-base CDR3 DNA is kept, in frame starting at base 1. CDR1 SGHVS and CDR2 FQNEAQ were looked up in the germline V gene.